The clone carrying this TCR beta chain was seen many times. The antigen is undetermined. The sample is drawn from a study of Graves' ophthalmopathy and Graves' hyperthyroidism. General observations from the study: The blood repertoire also included most expanded thyroid clonotypes above 0.001 frequency.

Trimming took off 5 bases at V and 8 bases at J, with 9 bases between the two ends. CDR3 length: 11 amino acids. None of the included patients had other autoimmune diseases, uncontrolled infections, pregnancy or lactation, as these led to exclusion. The PBMCs originated from more than 8 ml of fresh peripheral blood. RNA transcripts yielded amplified TCR beta CDR3 regions. The authors performed first-round RT-PCR with HTBI primers and then a second-round multiplex PCR. Each CDR3 protein is one row after TCRdb ran MiXCR on the multiplex PCR reads. The sample lists about 370,000 distinct CDR3 sequences, about 17% occurring once.

J is TRBJ1-2 and V is TRBV12-3 or TRBV12-4, with D perhaps TRBD1 (6 bases). This TCR derives from an adult woman with stable Graves' hyperthyroidism. The specimen was peripheral blood. DNA for the CDR3: TGTGCCAGCAGTCAGGGGACAGGCTACACCTTC. Translated, it gives CASSQGTGYTF.